This TCR beta chain appears in the sequencing data of a study of blood T cell repertoires in COVID-19. Whole-study context: PBMCs, B-cell-depleted T cells, or T cells were the source of the cDNA or gDNA that made up the material.

As handled by the study authors: Reference gene primer amplification gave estimated nucleated cell counts. Assay used: immunoSEQ multiplex PCR; TCRdb lists only in-frame clones, some missing. That table gives V, J and clone size, and the DNA gave D and trimming. The repertoire holds under 250,000 clones, with about 80% as singletons. The CDR3 is 17 amino acids. Germline assignment: CDR1 SGDLS and CDR2 YYNGEE. Unmatched junction bases numbered 10, after V lost 0 bases and J lost 7 bases. This clonotype was sampled from a woman between 25 and 40 years old who had recovered from COVID-19. The chain employs TRBV9 and TRBJ2-2; TRBD2 matches at 9 bases. Sequenced: peripheral blood. The CDR3 is CASSVATSGRKIGELFF. In DNA form, the CDR3 reads TGTGCCAGCAGCGTAGCGACAAGCGGGAGGAAGATCGGGGAGCTGTTTTTT.